This T cell receptor beta chain came from a study of CD4 T cells in relation to SARS-CoV-2 and coronaviruses. Points from the study as a whole: Pre-pandemic and post-infection samples never came from the same donor. Crossreactive clones expanded significantly less to SARS-CoV-2 than monoreactive clones.

TCRdb's copy holds only in-frame clones and misses some; the assay was immunoSEQ multiplex PCR. This table has about 19,000 clones, 70% to 85% appearing once. The unexposed donors gave CD4+ T cells in 2011-2018, prior to COVID-19. The cells were cultured for approximately ten days before CD4+ T cells were isolated. Half the medium was replaced with IL-2 medium on days 3 and 7. Concerning this clone itself: The antigen is unknown.

Germline values: CDR1 KGHSH, CDR2 LQKENI. The CDR3 is made up of 14 amino acids. Trimming took off 3 bases at V and 5 bases at J, with 13 bases between the two ends. This TCR was sampled from a human donor in good health. This rearrangement joins TRBV18 to TRBJ1-1; a possible D gene is TRBD1 (6 bases). Sequencing input: CD4+ T cells from PBMCs, cultured in vitro. CDR3 protein: CASSPGAWETEAFF. DNA for the CDR3: TGTGCCAGCTCACCGGGGGCGTGGGAAACTGAAGCTTTCTTT.